This is a list of T cell receptor beta chains from one sample in a study of blood T cell repertoires in COVID-19. Produced via immunoSEQ multiplex PCR; TCRdb's table is partial and in-frame only. The sample shows some 18,000 clones, 70% to 90% of them seen only once. The sequenced material came from PBMCs or T cells enriched from blood (not recorded which). These receptors originate from a woman aged 25 to 39 who had recovered from COVID-19. The CDR3 runs from the conserved cysteine through the conserved F or W. Each record gives: J gene, clone size, V gene, D gene, CDR3 DNA, CDR3 protein. The D gene is left open where the match is weak. Only some rows state a clone size, as once, few, many or a class for expanded clones.

TRBJ2-2 | . | TRBV4-3 | . | TGCGCCAGCAGCCAAGATACGCAGGGGAGAGGCGGGGAGCTGTTTTTT | CASSQDTQGRGGELFF
TRBJ2-3 | . | TRBV28 | TRBD2 | TGTGCCAGCAGTTTGCCATGGACTAGCCCCCCCACAGATACGCAGTATTTT | CASSLPWTSPPTDTQYF
TRBJ2-1 | few | TRBV19 | TRBD1 | TGTGCCAGAGAAACGGGACAGCCTTACAATGAGCAGTTCTTC | CARETGQPYNEQFF
TRBJ1-5 | . | TRBV6-1 | TRBD1 | TGTGCCAGCAGTGAAGGCACAGGGGGGGATCAGCCCCAGCATTTT | CASSEGTGGDQPQHF
TRBJ2-1 | . | TRBV24-1 | . | TGTGCCACCAGTGCGGGGGTCTATGAGCAGTTCTTC | CATSAGVYEQFF
TRBJ2-7 | . | TRBV19 | TRBD1 | TGTGCCAGTAGTATTGTGGGGACAGGGATCTACGAGCAGTACTTC | CASSIVGTGIYEQYF
TRBJ2-3 | . | TRBV5-1 | . | TGCGCCAGCAGCCTGCAGACTCCCACAGATACGCAGTATTTT | CASSLQTPTDTQYF
TRBJ1-2 | . | TRBV6-2/TRBV6-3 | TRBD1 | TGTGCCAGCAGTTATTTCGGACAGGGGTATGGCTACACCTTC | CASSYFGQGYGYTF
TRBJ2-1 | . | TRBV12-3/TRBV12-4 | . | TGTGCCAGCAGTTTACAACAGAATGAGCAGTTCTTC | CASSLQQNEQFF
TRBJ1-5 | . | TRBV19 | . | TGTGCCAGTAGTTTGCGGGGGGCGAAGGATCAGCCCCAGCATTTT | CASSLRGAKDQPQHF
TRBJ1-5 | . | TRBV28 | . | TGTGCCAGCAGTCCACATCCGCCGGGTCAGCCCCAGCATTTT | CASSPHPPGQPQHF
TRBJ2-1 | once | TRBV4-1 | . | TGCGCCAGCAGCGCCCGACAGGTGTACAATGAGCAGTTCTTC | CASSARQVYNEQFF
TRBJ2-5 | . | TRBV6-5 | . | TGTGCCAGCAGTTTGGCGGTCCAAGAGACCCAGTACTTC | CASSLAVQETQYF
TRBJ2-5 | . | TRBV27 | . | TGTGCCAGCCGAGCGGCGGCTGGGATTAACTACCAAGAGACCCAGTACTTC | CASRAAAGINYQETQYF
TRBJ2-2 | . | TRBV5-1 | TRBD1 | TGCGCCAGCAGCTTGCCCGAGAGGACAGGGGGGGTGTCGAACACCGGGGAGCTGTTTTTT | CASSLPERTGGVSNTGELFF
TRBJ1-5 | . | TRBV7-2 | . | TGTGCCAGCAGCTTTACCCCGGGGGGGGGCTTCGGTCAGCCCCAGCATTTT | CASSFTPGGGFGQPQHF
TRBJ2-7 | . | TRBV27 | TRBD2 | TGTGCCAGCAGTCTGGGGGGGTCCGAGCAGTACTTC | CASSLGGSEQYF
TRBJ1-5 | . | TRBV6-5 | TRBD1 | TGTGCCAGCGGGTCAACAGGGGGTTATCAGCCCCAGCATTTT | CASGSTGGYQPQHF
TRBJ2-1 | . | TRBV6-2/TRBV6-3 | . | TGTGCCAGCAGTTACAGACTAGGGGACAATGAGCAGTTCTTC | CASSYRLGDNEQFF
TRBJ2-1 | . | TRBV5-1 | . | TGCGCCAGCAGCCCCGAGGGAATTGAGGTGTTCTTC | CASSPEGIEVFF
TRBJ1-1 | . | TRBV19 | TRBD1 | TGTGCCAGTAGGTTCCGGGACAGGGAGACTGAAGCTTTCTTT | CASRFRDRETEAFF
TRBJ1-2 | few | TRBV9 | TRBD1 | TGTGCCAGCAGCCCCCCTCTTCCGGGACAGCGTAACTATGGCTACACCTTC | CASSPPLPGQRNYGYTF
TRBJ1-2 | . | TRBV2 | TRBD1 | TGTGCCAGCACCGGACAGGGGGCGATTGGCTACACCTTC | CASTGQGAIGYTF
TRBJ1-1 | . | TRBV6-5 | . | TGTGCCACTATCTCGCCCACAGGGCTGAACACTGAAGCTTTCTTT | CATISPTGLNTEAFF
TRBJ2-1 | . | TRBV9 | . | TGTGCCAGCAGCGTAGAGGCTAGTAGCTCCTACAATGAGCAGTTCTTC | CASSVEASSSYNEQFF
TRBJ2-3 | . | TRBV9 | TRBD2 | TGTGCCAGCAGCACACACGCCACTAGCGGGGGGGCGGCAGATACGCAGTATTTT | CASSTHATSGGAADTQYF
TRBJ1-4 | . | TRBV27 | TRBD1 | TGTGCCAGCAGTTTAGGGACAGGGGTCGAAAAACTGTTTTTT | CASSLGTGVEKLFF
TRBJ2-1 | . | TRBV6-1 | TRBD1 | TGTGCCAGCAGTGAAGGGACAGGCTTTAGCAATGAGCAGTTCTTC | CASSEGTGFSNEQFF
TRBJ1-1 | . | TRBV2 | TRBD1 | TGTGCCAGCAGTGCACAGGGGAGAACTGAAGCTTTCTTT | CASSAQGRTEAFF
TRBJ1-5 | . | TRBV3-1/TRBV3-2 | . | TGTGCCAGCAGCACAGACCCATTCAATCAGCCCCAGCATTTT | CASSTDPFNQPQHF
TRBJ1-1 | . | TRBV28 | . | TGTGCCAGCAGTCAGCCCCCGCCCCGGGAAAACACTGAAGCTTTCTTT | CASSQPPPRENTEAFF
TRBJ1-2 | . | TRBV28 | . | TGTGCCAGCAGTTTGGGGCCCTATGGCTACACCTTC | CASSLGPYGYTF
TRBJ2-1 | . | TRBV7-9 | TRBD1 | TGTGCCAGCAGCTCCCGGGACAGGGGTGTAGGAGAGCAGTTCTTC | CASSSRDRGVGEQFF
TRBJ2-3 | once | TRBV29-1 | TRBD1 | TGCAGCGTTCAGGGGGACACAGATACGCAGTATTTT | CSVQGDTDTQYF
TRBJ1-6 | . | TRBV27 | . | TGTGCCAGCAGTTTCCCGGGGGATTCACCCCTCCACTTT | CASSFPGDSPLHF
TRBJ2-3 | . | TRBV5-5 | . | TGTGCCAGCAGCTTGTCAGGAAGCACAGATACGCAGTATTTT | CASSLSGSTDTQYF
TRBJ2-3 | . | TRBV15 | TRBD1 | TGTGCCACCAGCAGAGACACAGGGGGAGTTGATACGCAGTATTTT | CATSRDTGGVDTQYF
TRBJ2-5 | . | TRBV7-9 | . | TGTGCCAGCAGCTCCTATCAGGAGGGTTTGGAGACCCAGTACTTC | CASSSYQEGLETQYF
TRBJ2-3 | few | TRBV7-8 | TRBD1 | TGTGCCAGCAGCCCTTCCGGGACAGGGGTTTCAGATACGCAGTATTTT | CASSPSGTGVSDTQYF
TRBJ2-2 | . | TRBV19 | TRBD1 | TGTGCCAGTAGTCTCCGGACAGGGGGCCTTTCATCGAACACCGGGGAGCTGTTTTTT | CASSLRTGGLSSNTGELFF
TRBJ1-5 | . | TRBV27 | . | TGTGCCAGCACGTCCCTCTCGGCAGCGCTAAATCAGCCCCAGCATTTT | CASTSLSAALNQPQHF
TRBJ1-1 | . | TRBV10-3 | TRBD1 | TGTGCCATTCGGACAGGGGAGACTGAAGCTTTCTTT | CAIRTGETEAFF
TRBJ1-1 | . | TRBV2 | . | TGTGCCAGCAGTGAGGCACAGATGAACACTGAAGCTTTCTTT | CASSEAQMNTEAFF
TRBJ1-1 | . | TRBV19 | . | TGTGCCAGTAGCACCGCAGGGGCGACCACTGAAGCTTTCTTT | CASSTAGATTEAFF
TRBJ1-5 | . | TRBV4-3 | . | TGCGCCAGCAGCCAAGATGGGGGGGGTACGGCCCAGCATTTT | CASSQDGGGTAQHF
TRBJ1-2 | . | TRBV3-1/TRBV3-2 | TRBD1 | TGTGCCAGCAGCCCAGTGGACAGGCCAACCTATGGCTACACCTTC | CASSPVDRPTYGYTF
TRBJ2-1 | . | TRBV30 | . | TGTGCCTGGAGTGCTATGGACATCAATGAGCAGTTCTTC | CAWSAMDINEQFF
TRBJ1-5 | . | TRBV10-2 | TRBD1 | TGCGCCAGCAGTGACCCTCAGGGGGTAAGAGATCAGCCCCAGCATTTT | CASSDPQGVRDQPQHF
TRBJ2-1 | . | TRBV19 | . | TGTGCCAGTAGTATAGGTGGAGGGGGCACCAATGAGCAGTTCTTC | CASSIGGGGTNEQFF
TRBJ1-2 | . | TRBV18 | TRBD1 | TGTGCCAGCTCACCTCAGGGACAGACCTATGGCTACACCTTC | CASSPQGQTYGYTF
TRBJ2-1 | few | TRBV11-2 | . | TGTGCCAGCAGCATAGGGGTGGGGGACACGGCTGAGCAGTTCTTC | CASSIGVGDTAEQFF
TRBJ2-5 | . | TRBV7-9 | . | TGTGCCAGCAGCTTGCCCCTTAGCGCAGAGACCCAGTACTTC | CASSLPLSAETQYF
TRBJ2-2 | . | TRBV7-2 | . | TGTGCCAGCAGCTTGTGGGGGGGCGACACCGGGGAGCTGTTTTTT | CASSLWGGDTGELFF